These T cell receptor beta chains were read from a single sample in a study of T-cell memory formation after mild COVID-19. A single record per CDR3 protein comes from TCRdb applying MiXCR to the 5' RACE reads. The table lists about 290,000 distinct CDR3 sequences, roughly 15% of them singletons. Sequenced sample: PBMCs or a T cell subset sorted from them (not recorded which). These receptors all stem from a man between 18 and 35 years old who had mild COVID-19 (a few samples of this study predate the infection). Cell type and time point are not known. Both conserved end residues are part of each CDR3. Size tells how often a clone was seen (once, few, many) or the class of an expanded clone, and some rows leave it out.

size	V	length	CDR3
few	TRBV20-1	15	CSASPSGGNTGELFF
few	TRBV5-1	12	CASSEVNGELFF
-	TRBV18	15	CASSPGAGVAFEQYF
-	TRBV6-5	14	CASSPLAETGELFF
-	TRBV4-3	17	CASRPDKGYGDHYGYTF
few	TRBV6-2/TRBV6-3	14	CASEDGGPSDAQFF
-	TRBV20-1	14	CSATTQGMNTEAFF
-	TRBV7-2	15	CASSLAWHSKNTIYF
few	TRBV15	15	CATSSKVGDYSPLHF
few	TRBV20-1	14	CSASPRGVTGELFF
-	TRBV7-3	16	CASSPGLVDRGSEQFF
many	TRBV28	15	CASSAGGPGTDTQYF
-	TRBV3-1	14	CASSHRVTNEKLFF
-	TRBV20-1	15	CSARYPGTSLYEQYF
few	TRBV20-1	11	CSARINTEAFF
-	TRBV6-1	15	CASSERHGSVETQYF
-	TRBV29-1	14	CSTGARGAGTEAFF
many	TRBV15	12	CATSRDLETQYF
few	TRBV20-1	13	CSARGSSSPEAFF
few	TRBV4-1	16	CASSQTPGQRLTEAFF
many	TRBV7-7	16	CASSAVLAGGPNEQFF
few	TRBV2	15	CASSGGQGAGQPQHF
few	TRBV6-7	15	CASGGTGLLYQPQHF
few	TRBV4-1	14	CASSQVEGTGELFF
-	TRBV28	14	CASSLYQGEETQYF
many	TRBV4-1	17	CASSQDERTRSYNEQFF
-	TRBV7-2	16	CASSRRDRPSNYGYTF
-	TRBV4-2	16	CASSQAISSSSYGYTF
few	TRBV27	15	CASSLITGGVYGYTF
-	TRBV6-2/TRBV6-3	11	CASSHQYEQYF
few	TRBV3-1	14	CASSRVITGETQYF
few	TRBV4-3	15	CASSRQGGLTDTQYF
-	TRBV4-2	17	CASSQDRSLGTPYEQYF
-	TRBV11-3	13	CASSFGAADEQFF
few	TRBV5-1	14	CASSSAGRTDTQYF
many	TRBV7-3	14	CASSPPGLGNEQFF
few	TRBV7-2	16	CASSPGLAGDTDTQYF
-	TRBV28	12	CASISAWGGYTF
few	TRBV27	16	CASSLPEGRGTDTQYF
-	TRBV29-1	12	CSVRGFEDTQYF
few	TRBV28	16	CASSLWGQGSNQPQHF